The 20 T cell receptor beta chains presented below share a single source sample, sequenced in a study of shared clonotypes between healthy human individuals. Naive CD8 cells comprised CD45RO-negative, CCR7-positively selected cells, excluding terminally differentiated effector memory CD45RA+ cells. Measured with immunoSEQ multiplex PCR; TCRdb has only the in-frame clones, and not every one. The repertoire holds around 2,000,000 clones, about 95% seen once, with roughly 1% in the top ten. Sequenced material: naive CD8+ T cells sorted from blood. The origin of the receptors is a man aged 18 to 35 in good health.

This sequence joins TRBV2 and TRBJ1-1; possibly TRBD1 for D (5 bases). The CDR3 is made up of 15 amino acids. CDR1 is SNHLY, CDR2 FYNNEI, per germline. The V end lost 6 bases, the J end lost 0 bases, and 14 bases lay between the germline ends. CDR3 loop: CASRPGGALNTEAFF. The CDR3 region has the DNA TGTGCCAGCAGGCCGGGAGGGGCCCTGAACACTGAAGCTTTCTTT. The full variable domain, completed using reference TRBV2 and TRBJ1-1, is EPEVTQTPSHQVTQMGQEVILRCVPISNHLYFYWYRQILGQKVEFLVSFYNNEISEKSEIFDDQFSVERPDGSNFTLKIRSTKLEDSAMYFCASRPGGALNTEAFFGQGTRLTVV.

The chain joins TRBV4-1 to TRBJ2-2; D gene unclear. Trimming took off 0 bases at V and 5 bases at J, with 1 base between the two ends. This CDR3 contains 12 residues. CDR1 is MGHRA and CDR2 is YSYEKL in the germline V gene. This chain's CDR3 is CASSQETGELFF. The CDR3 nucleotides are TGCGCCAGCAGCCAAGAGACCGGGGAGCTGTTTTTT.

J is TRBJ1-1 and V is TRBV6-5; unclear D gene. Trimming took 0 bases from V and 8 from J, leaving 10 bases between them. Germline CDR1 and CDR2: MNHEY and SVGAGI. CDR3 size: 13 residues. DNA for the CDR3: TGTGCCAGCAGTTACTCGATCTCGGGGGAAGCTTTCTTT. It specifies CASSYSISGEAFF.

This chain uses TRBV7-9 with TRBJ1-5; the D gene is possibly TRBD1 (5 bases). CDR1 and CDR2 from the germline V gene are SEHNR and FQNEAQ (reference sequence). Trimming cost V 5 bases and J 8 bases, with 13 bases left between them. The CDR3 has 13 residues. In nucleotides, the CDR3 is TGTGCCAGCAGCCCGGGACCCCTGGAGCCCCAGCATTTT. Residues: CASSPGPLEPQHF.

This clone was detected only once. The chain links TRBV7-2 to TRBJ2-3, with 7 bases that match TRBD2. This CDR3 contains 14 residues. Germline V gene data show CDR1 as SGHTA and CDR2 as FQGNSA. V gave up 7 bases and J gave up 3 bases; unmatched junction bases: 7. CDR3 residues: CASTSAGWTDTQYF. The CDR3 DNA reads TGTGCCAGCACCTCAGCGGGATGGACAGATACGCAGTATTTT. Full variable domain (remainder filled in from reference TRBV7-2 and TRBJ2-3): GAGVSQSPSNKVTEKGKDVELRCDPISGHTALYWYRQSLGQGLEFLIYFQGNSAPDKSGLPSDRFSAERTGGSVSTLTIQRTQQEDSAVYLCASTSAGWTDTQYFGPGTRLTVL.

In nucleotides, the CDR3 is TGCGCCAGCAGCTCTAGTACCGGGGAGCTGTTTTTT. It is translated as CASSSSTGELFF. V and J are TRBV5-1 and TRBJ2-2; D not certain. The germline gives CDR1 SGHRS, CDR2 YFSETQ. This CDR3 has 12 amino acids. V lost 3 bases, J lost 5 bases, and 5 bases lay in between.

The chain links TRBV7-2 to TRBJ2-7; 10 bases are shared with TRBD2. There are 16 residues in the CDR3. Germline V gives CDR1 SGHTA, CDR2 FQGNSA. V was pared by 1 base and J by 7 bases, with 10 bases of the junction left unmatched. CDR3 region: CASSLVASGSRWEQYF. The CDR3, as DNA: TGTGCCAGCAGCTTAGTAGCTAGCGGGAGCCGTTGGGAGCAGTACTTC.

V usage is TRBV9 and J usage is TRBJ2-3; TRBD2 matches 15 bases. CDR1 is SGDLS and CDR2 is YYNGEE in the germline V gene. The CDR3 loop spans 18 amino acids. Losses at the gene ends were 0 bases for V and 4 bases for J; bases not matched to a gene: 6. CDR3 in DNA: TGTGCCAGCAGCGTAGCCTCCCGGACTAGCGGGGGGGCAGATACGCAGTATTTT. It codes for CASSVASRTSGGADTQYF.

The rearrangement links TRBV4-1 to TRBJ2-7; 9 bases fit TRBD2. This CDR3 spans 16 amino acids. Germline assignment: CDR1 MGHRA and CDR2 YSYEKL. Losses at the gene ends were 0 bases for V and 1 base for J; bases not matched to a gene: 4. DNA of the CDR3: TGCGCCAGCAGCCAAGAAACCCTAGCGGGGTCCTACGAGCAGTACTTC. Protein product: CASSQETLAGSYEQYF.

The rearrangement joins TRBV29-1 to TRBJ1-1; TRBD1 is a possible D gene (5 bases). CDR3 size: 13 residues. The germline CDR1 and CDR2 sequences are SQVTM and ANQGSEA. V dropped 6 bases and J dropped 1 base, with 12 bases sitting between them. CDR3 region: CSVEGPRNTEAFF. In nucleotides, the CDR3 is TGCAGCGTCGAGGGACCCAGGAACACTGAAGCTTTCTTT.

This chain links TRBV5-4 with TRBJ2-1, with 7 nucleotides matching TRBD1. The CDR3 spans 16 residues. Germline CDR1 and CDR2: SGHNT and YYREEE (reference sequence). V shed 5 bases and J 6 bases; nucleotides not matched to a gene: 14. The CDR3 protein is CASRPGAGGDFNEQFF. The CDR3 coding sequence is TGTGCCAGCAGGCCTGGGGCAGGGGGTGATTTCAATGAGCAGTTCTTC.

The chain carries TRBV9 and TRBJ2-5; the D gene could be TRBD1 or TRBD2 (5 bases each). V lost 0 bases to trimming and J lost 0 bases, with 18 bases between them. The CDR3 sequence is 18 residues long. Germline lookup yields CDR1 SGDLS and CDR2 YYNGEE. The CDR3 is CASSVEGWGNTDQETQYF. The CDR3 coding sequence is TGTGCCAGCAGCGTAGAGGGGTGGGGGAACACAGACCAAGAGACCCAGTACTTC.

In the case of this clone: The identical CDR3 is also encoded by other nucleotide sequences in the sample. The V and J genes are TRBV7-9 and TRBJ1-4, with a tentative D call TRBD1 (6 bases). Trimming shortened V by 8 bases and J by 8 bases, and 12 bases separated the two germline ends. Germline V lookup: CDR1 SEHNR, CDR2 FQNEAQ (reference sequence). The length of the CDR3 is 12 residues. CDR3 nucleotide sequence: TGTGCCAGCCGCAAAGGGGGGGAAAAACTGTTTTTT. The encoded protein is CASRKGGEKLFF.

The rearrangement links TRBV6-6 to TRBJ1-5; D gene uncertain. Germline V CDR1 and CDR2: MNHNY, SVGAGI (reference sequence). This CDR3 is built from 14 residues. V was pared by 0 bases and J by 8 bases, with 11 bases between. The CDR3, as DNA: TGTGCCAGCAGTTACTCCGACGATAGGGAGCCCCAGCATTTT. It codes for CASSYSDDREPQHF.

The chain joins TRBV25-1 to TRBJ1-2; 7 bases map to TRBD1. There are 13 residues in the CDR3. Unmatched junction bases numbered 7, after V lost 7 bases and J lost 5 bases. The V gene's germline CDR1 is MGHDK and CDR2 SYGVNS. CDR3 protein: CASTDDRDYGYTF. CDR3 DNA sequence: TGTGCCAGCACCGACGACAGGGATTATGGCTACACCTTC.

The V gene is TRBV12-5, the J gene TRBJ1-1; D remains ambiguous. There are 13 residues in the CDR3. From germline, CDR1 is LGHNT and CDR2 FRNRAP. Trimming left V 1 base short and J 3 bases short, with 6 bases between. The CDR3: CASGLGFHTEAFF. CDR3 coding DNA: TGTGCTAGTGGTTTGGGTTTCCACACTGAAGCTTTCTTT.

This clone showed up just once. This chain connects TRBV6-1 to TRBJ1-5; weak D call: TRBD1 (5 bases). V was pared by 3 bases and J by 11 bases, with 20 bases between. The V gene's germline CDR1 is MNHNS and CDR2 SASEGT. The CDR3 consists of 15 residues. CDR3 amino acids: CASSDRESRENAQHF. In DNA form, the CDR3 reads TGTGCCAGCAGTGACAGGGAAAGTAGAGAGAACGCCCAGCATTTT.

This chain connects TRBV5-4 to TRBJ1-1; tentatively, D is TRBD1 (5 bases). The CDR3 is made up of 13 amino acids. V was trimmed by 4 bases and J by 2 bases, leaving 9 bases between them. Per the germline V gene, CDR1 is SGHNT and CDR2 is YYREEE (reference sequence). CDR3 bases: TGTGCCAGCAGCGGGACCCCAAACACTGAAGCTTTCTTT. This encodes CASSGTPNTEAFF.

The CDR3 DNA reads as TGTGCCACCAGCAGAGATCGTTCGGGACCTTCGGACGGCTACACCTTC. Its protein product is CATSRDRSGPSDGYTF. V gene TRBV15 combines with J gene TRBJ1-2; a weak D match, TRBD1 (5 bases). This CDR3 is built from 16 residues. CDR1 is LNHNV, CDR2 YYDKDF, per germline (reference sequence). The ends were cut back, 0 bases at V and 8 bases at J, with 19 bases in the middle.

The V call is TRBV7-2, the J call TRBJ2-7, with 8 bases aligning to TRBD2. CDR1 and CDR2 (germline): SGHTA, FQGNSA. V lost 4 bases, J lost 1 base, and 6 bases stayed unmatched. The CDR3 loop spans 15 amino acids. CDR3 region: CASSSPGTSSYEQYF. CDR3 nucleotide sequence: TGTGCCAGCAGCTCCCCCGGGACTAGTTCCTACGAGCAGTACTTC.